Below are 18 T cell receptor beta chains sequenced from a single sample in a study of post-analysis software for immune sequencing data. Findings of the study overall: Among a handful of TRBV segments more frequent in patients than controls were TRBV5-6, TRBV5-1 and TRBV20-1.

Researchers reported that TCR beta cDNA libraries carried unique molecular identifiers. Each CDR3 protein gets one entry after TCRdb re-called the PCR reads with MiXCR. In the table there are 650,000 to 900,000 distinct CDR3 sequences, roughly 46% of which are singletons. These receptors' targets are unknown. The sequenced sample consisted of blood. The receptors stem from a girl aged 5-17 years with multiple sclerosis.

The genes are TRBV29-1 and TRBJ1-1; possibly TRBD1 for D (5 bases). There are 12 residues in the CDR3. V was pared by 0 bases and J by 12 bases, with 14 bases between. Germline CDR1 SQVTM, CDR2 ANQGSEA. In DNA form, the CDR3 reads TGCAGCGTTGAAGAGCCGGGACCGAGTTCTTTCTTT. This translates into CSVEEPGPSSFF.

This chain joins TRBV5-1 and TRBJ2-7; unclear D gene. The ends were cut back, 4 bases at V and 3 bases at J, with 11 bases in the middle. The CDR3 is made up of 13 amino acids. Germline V lookup: CDR1 SGHRS, CDR2 YFSETQ. The CDR3 nucleotides read TGCGCCAGCAGCGTGGACGGATTCTACGAGCAGTACTTC. Its translation is CASSVDGFYEQYF.

The V and J genes are TRBV5-1 and TRBJ2-5; weak D call: TRBD2 (6 bases). V was clipped by 3 bases and J by 8 bases, with 14 bases between them. Germline V CDR1 and CDR2: SGHRS, YFSETQ. The CDR3 is 13 residues long. The CDR3 sequence: CASSSTSSRTQYF. The CDR3 region has the DNA TGCGCCAGCAGCTCCACTAGCTCACGCACCCAGTACTTC.

This clonotype was observed a single time. The rearrangement links TRBV20-1 to TRBJ2-3; possibly TRBD2 for D (6 bases). V lost 6 bases, J lost 0 bases, and 16 bases lay in between. Germline-derived CDR1 and CDR2 are DFQATT and SNEGSKA (reference sequence). This CDR3 contains 15 residues. CDR3 coding DNA: TGCAGTGCCCCAGGACTAACCTCTAGCACAGATACGCAGTATTTT. It translates to CSAPGLTSSTDTQYF.

V gene TRBV12-3 or TRBV12-4 combines with J gene TRBJ2-5, with a weak D call TRBD1 (6 bases). This CDR3 is 15 amino acids long. V was pared by 5 bases and J by 0 bases, with 13 bases between. CDR3 nucleotide sequence: TGTGCCAGCAGTCTGGACAGAAGAGACCAAGAGACCCAGTACTTC. It specifies CASSLDRRDQETQYF.

The J gene is TRBJ2-3, the V gene TRBV7-8, with D unclear. The CDR3 contains 14 residues. Germline V lookup: CDR1 SGHVS, CDR2 FQNEAQ. Trimming pared 8 bases from V and 0 bases from J, leaving 12 bases between. DNA of the CDR3: TGTGCCAGCGGCGACGGTTCTAGCACAGATACGCAGTATTTT. This codes for CASGDGSSTDTQYF. Full variable domain (outside the CDR3, taken from reference TRBV7-8 and TRBJ2-3): GAGVSQSPRYKVAKRGQDVALRCDPISGHVSLFWYQQALGQGPEFLTYFQNEAQLDKSGLPSDRFFAERPEGSVSTLKIQRTQQEDSAVYLCASGDGSSTDTQYFGPGTRLTVL.

The CDR3 loop is CASSYSGGNQETQYF. CDR3 DNA sequence: TGTGCCAGCAGCTATAGCGGGGGGAACCAAGAGACCCAGTACTTC. The rearrangement uses TRBV7-3 and TRBJ2-5; TRBD2 matches at 10 bases. The germline V gene has CDR1 SGHTA and CDR2 FQGTGA. The CDR3 spans 15 residues. J lost 0 bases, V lost 4 bases, and 2 bases had no gene match.

This sequence joins TRBV9 and TRBJ2-3; TRBD2 might be the D (6 bases). The CDR3 has 16 amino acids. CDR1 and CDR2 from the germline V gene are SGDLS and YYNGEE. Trimming cost V 3 bases and J 2 bases, with 16 bases left between them. In DNA form, the CDR3 reads TGTGCCAGCAGCGCTGCATTGGGGGGATACACAGATACGCAGTATTTT. Its protein is CASSAALGGYTDTQYF.

The chain links TRBV29-1 to TRBJ2-3, with D possibly being TRBD1 (6 bases). The germline V gene encodes CDR1 SQVTM and CDR2 ANQGSEA. This CDR3 is built from 14 residues. The V end lost 6 bases, the J end lost 1 base, and 14 bases lay between the germline ends. CDR3 in DNA: TGCAGCGTCATCAGGGGTCTAGGCACAGATACGCAGTATTTT. Residues: CSVIRGLGTDTQYF.

The chain employs TRBV7-2 and TRBJ2-6, with 8 bases identical to TRBD1. This CDR3 has 17 amino acids. Germline V gene lookup returns CDR1 SGHTA and CDR2 FQGNSA. The junction had 1 base not matched to a gene; V was cut back by 0 bases and J by 0 bases. The chain's CDR3 is CASSLATGVSGANVLTF. Written as DNA, the CDR3 is TGTGCCAGCAGCTTAGCGACAGGGGTCTCTGGGGCCAACGTCCTGACTTTC.

This clonotype was counted between two and nine times. This chain links TRBV20-1 with TRBJ1-4; D remains ambiguous. V was pared by 1 base and J by 5 bases, with 14 bases between. There are 15 residues in the CDR3. The germline V gene encodes CDR1 DFQATT and CDR2 SNEGSKA (reference sequence). The CDR3 DNA reads TGCAGTGCTAGAGCCTCAAATGTGGGAAATGAAAAACTGTTTTTT. Its translation is CSARASNVGNEKLFF.

The V and J genes are TRBV6-5 and TRBJ2-7, with D unresolved. CDR3 size: 14 residues. Trimming removed 6 bases from V and 0 bases from J, with 12 bases in between. The V gene's germline CDR1 is MNHEY and CDR2 SVGAGI. The CDR3 reads CASSPSFTSYEQYF. Here the CDR3 DNA reads TGTGCCAGCAGCCCCAGCTTTACCTCCTACGAGCAGTACTTC.

This clonotype occurred once. The V and J genes are TRBV20-1 and TRBJ1-2; 8 bases fit TRBD1. This CDR3 has 12 amino acids. Trimming removed 5 bases from V and 2 bases from J; junction bases left unmatched: 1. CDR1 and CDR2 (germline): DFQATT, SNEGSKA (reference sequence). Here the CDR3 DNA reads TGCAGTGCTTGGGACAGGAACTATGGCTACACCTTC. Its protein product is CSAWDRNYGYTF.

This chain connects TRBV3-1 to TRBJ1-2, with D hard to call. The germline gives CDR1 LGHDT, CDR2 YNNKEL (reference sequence). The CDR3 is made up of 15 amino acids. Trimming stripped 2 bases from V and 0 bases from J, with 10 bases between. The CDR3 spells CASSQQPSPNYGYTF. The CDR3 DNA reads as TGTGCCAGCAGCCAACAGCCTAGCCCTAACTATGGCTACACCTTC.

Only one count was recorded for this clonotype. The V call is TRBV12-3 or TRBV12-4, the J call TRBJ1-2, with TRBD1 matching 8 bases. J lost 2 bases, V lost 5 bases, and 7 bases had no gene match. This CDR3 has 15 residues. In DNA, the CDR3 is TGTGCCAGCAGTCTCTCCGGGACAGGAAACTATGGCTACACCTTC. Translated, it gives CASSLSGTGNYGYTF.

The sample holds a few counts of this clonotype. This chain uses TRBV4-1 with TRBJ2-7; 10 nucleotides agree with TRBD1. V lost 1 base to trimming and J lost 6 bases; unmatched junction nucleotides: 9. Germline values: CDR1 MGHRA, CDR2 YSYEKL. CDR3 length: 16 amino acids. This chain's CDR3 is CASSQGAGTGASEQYF. CDR3 sequence (DNA): TGCGCCAGCAGCCAAGGAGCAGGGACAGGGGCTAGCGAGCAGTACTTC.

This sequence joins TRBV29-1 and TRBJ1-2, with D perhaps TRBD1 (5 bases). CDR1 SQVTM and CDR2 ANQGSEA come from the germline V gene. The CDR3 is 13 amino acids. Trimming stripped 1 base from V and 3 bases from J, with 9 bases between. The CDR3 sequence: CSVEATGHYGYTF. CDR3 DNA sequence: TGCAGCGTTGAAGCTACAGGTCACTATGGCTACACCTTC.

The V call is TRBV29-1, the J call TRBJ2-3; D is possibly TRBD2 (7 bases). The V end lost 0 bases, the J end lost 6 bases, and 13 bases lay between the germline ends. This CDR3 spans 14 amino acids. CDR1 is SQVTM, CDR2 ANQGSEA, per germline. The CDR3 DNA follows: TGCAGCGTTGAAGATATCCGGGGGGCGGATACGCAGTATTTT. It is translated as CSVEDIRGADTQYF.